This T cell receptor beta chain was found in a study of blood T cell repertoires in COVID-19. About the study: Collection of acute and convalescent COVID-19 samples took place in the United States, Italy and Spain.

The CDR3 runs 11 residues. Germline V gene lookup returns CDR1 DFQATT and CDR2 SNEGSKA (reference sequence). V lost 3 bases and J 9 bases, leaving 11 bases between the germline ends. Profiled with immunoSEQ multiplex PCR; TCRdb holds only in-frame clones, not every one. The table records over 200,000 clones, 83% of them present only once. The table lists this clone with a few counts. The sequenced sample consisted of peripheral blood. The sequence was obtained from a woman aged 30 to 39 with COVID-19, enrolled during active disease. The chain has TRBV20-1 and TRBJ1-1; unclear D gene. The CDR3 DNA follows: TGCAGTGCTAGTACCGCGGGTCAAGCTTTCTTT. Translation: CSASTAGQAFF.